Listed below are T cell receptor beta chains from one sample, sequenced in a study of metastatic and nonmetastatic thyroid tumors. MiXCR was used by TCRdb to re-call the PCR reads. The sample lists around 4,100 clones, about 30% seen once, with 25% to 30% in the top ten. Sequenced material: adjacent normal tissue. Receptors originate from a female donor with papillary thyroid cancer or a benign thyroid nodule (not recorded which). Some clones in this sample may be carry-over from other donors' samples. Both conserved end residues are part of each CDR3. D genes are given only for firm matches. Part of the rows lack a size; the others show once, few, many or a class for expanded clones.

V: TRBV28
J: TRBJ1-6
D: TRBD1
size: .
CDR3: CASSLAGGYNSPLHF
DNA: TGTGCCAGCAGTTTAGCAGGGGGCTATAATTCACCCCTCCACTTT

V: TRBV28
J: TRBJ1-1
D: TRBD1
size: few
CDR3: CASSELGTGVVNNEAFF
DNA: TGTGCCAGCAGTGAACTCGGGACAGGGGTGGTGAATAATGAAGCTTTCTTT

V: TRBV19
J: TRBJ1-5
D: .
size: .
CDR3: CASSTPDSNQPQHF
DNA: TGTGCCAGTAGTACCCCGGATAGCAATCAGCCCCAGCATTTT

V: TRBV7-2
J: TRBJ2-1
D: .
size: few
CDR3: CASSRPGYEQFF
DNA: TGTGCCAGCAGCCGCCCCGGTTACGAGCAGTTCTTC

V: TRBV6-1
J: TRBJ1-1
D: .
size: .
CDR3: CASSYGGNTEAFF
DNA: TGTGCCAGCAGCTATGGGGGGAACACTGAAGCTTTCTTT

V: TRBV20-1
J: TRBJ1-5
D: .
size: .
CDR3: CSARDWINDRRDQPQHF
DNA: TGCAGTGCTAGAGATTGGATTAATGACAGGAGAGATCAGCCCCAGCATTTT

V: TRBV6-1
J: TRBJ2-4
D: .
size: .
CDR3: CASSGELDKNIQYF
DNA: TGTGCCAGCAGCGGGGAACTAGACAAAAACATTCAGTACTTC

V: TRBV20-1
J: TRBJ2-7
D: TRBD2
size: .
CDR3: CSAQLAGGTQYEQYF
DNA: TGCAGTGCCCAACTAGCGGGAGGCACCCAATACGAGCAGTACTTC

V: TRBV7-9
J: TRBJ2-5
D: TRBD2
size: many
CDR3: CASSPLTSGRAQETQYF
DNA: TGTGCCAGCAGCCCCTTGACTAGCGGGAGGGCCCAAGAGACCCAGTACTTC

V: TRBV7-9
J: TRBJ2-7
D: .
size: .
CDR3: CASSLAQKDEQYF
DNA: TGTGCCAGCAGCTTAGCTCAGAAGGACGAGCAGTACTTC

V: TRBV4-2
J: TRBJ2-7
D: .
size: .
CDR3: CASSQVSGTQYEQYF
DNA: TGTGCCAGCAGCCAGGTCTCCGGGACGCAGTACGAGCAGTACTTC

V: TRBV6-1
J: TRBJ1-2
D: .
size: few
CDR3: CASSEVVNYGYTF
DNA: TGTGCCAGCAGTGAAGTCGTGAACTATGGCTACACCTTC

V: TRBV2
J: TRBJ1-2
D: .
size: .
CDR3: CAGQGGGDYGYTF
DNA: TGTGCCGGTCAAGGGGGGGGAGACTATGGCTACACCTTC

V: TRBV6-1
J: TRBJ1-2
D: .
size: .
CDR3: CASSEAAGGYGYTF
DNA: TGTGCCAGCAGTGAAGCGGCCGGGGGCTATGGCTACACCTTC

V: TRBV11-2
J: TRBJ2-3
D: TRBD2
size: large
CDR3: CASSLDLAGANTQYF
DNA: TGTGCCAGCAGCTTAGATTTAGCGGGTGCCAATACGCAGTATTTT

V: TRBV28
J: TRBJ2-3
D: .
size: few
CDR3: CASSLRGPDTQYF
DNA: TGTGCCAGCAGTTTGCGCGGCCCAGATACGCAGTATTTT

V: TRBV6-1
J: TRBJ2-1
D: TRBD2
size: .
CDR3: CASQSGSSYNEQFF
DNA: TGTGCCAGCCAGAGCGGGAGCTCCTACAATGAGCAGTTCTTC

V: TRBV18
J: TRBJ1-3
D: TRBD1
size: .
CDR3: CASSPATGENTIYF
DNA: TGTGCCAGCTCACCAGCGACAGGGGAGAACACCATATATTTT

V: TRBV6-1
J: TRBJ1-6
D: .
size: .
CDR3: CASSSLDRQSSPLHF
DNA: TGTGCCAGCAGCTCCCTGGACAGACAAAGCTCACCCCTCCACTTT

V: TRBV6-1
J: TRBJ2-1
D: .
size: .
CDR3: CASMGTSSYNEQFF
DNA: TGTGCCAGCATGGGCACGAGCTCCTACAATGAGCAGTTCTTC

V: TRBV11-2
J: TRBJ1-2
D: .
size: .
CDR3: CASSLNRDYGYTF
DNA: TGTGCCAGCAGCCTCAACAGGGATTATGGCTACACCTTC